Listed below are T cell receptor beta chains from one sample, sequenced in a study of blood T cell repertoires in COVID-19. Sequencing was performed with immunoSEQ multiplex PCR; in TCRdb, only in-frame clones are kept and a portion is missing. The data show about 160,000 clones, roughly 90% seen once. The specimen sequenced was peripheral blood. The receptors shown here come from a man in his sixties with active or convalescent COVID-19. Both conserved end residues are part of each CDR3. The D gene is left open where the match is weak. Size is stated for part of the rows, as once, few or many counts, or as a class when the clone is expanded.

d_call clone_size j_call v_call cdr3_aa cdr3_nt
TRBD1 . TRBJ1-2 TRBV18 CASSPEPGQIYGYTF TGTGCCAGCTCACCTGAACCGGGACAGATCTATGGCTACACCTTC
TRBD2 few TRBJ2-1 TRBV7-9 CATPRTSGRVPSYNEQFF TGTGCCACCCCCCGGACTAGCGGGAGAGTCCCCTCCTACAATGAGCAGTTCTTC
TRBD1 . TRBJ2-3 TRBV5-1 CASSFSPGQGFRDTQYF TGCGCCAGCAGCTTTAGTCCGGGACAGGGGTTTAGAGATACGCAGTATTTT
. . TRBJ2-1 TRBV10-3 CAISFRDPSEAFNEQFF TGTGCCATCAGTTTCCGGGACCCTAGCGAGGCATTCAATGAGCAGTTCTTC
. . TRBJ1-4 TRBV6-5 CASSFRQALLTRGLFF TGTGCCAGCAGTTTTAGACAGGCGCTACTAACGAGGGGACTGTTTTTT
TRBD2 . TRBJ2-5 TRBV3-1/TRBV3-2 CASSQDRRAGAEEYF TGTGCCAGCAGCCAAGATCGGCGAGCGGGGGCCGAAGAGTACTTC
. . TRBJ2-7 TRBV6-5 CASSYEAGPYEQYF TGTGCCAGCAGTTACGAGGCAGGGCCCTACGAGCAGTACTTC
. . TRBJ2-1 TRBV20-1 CSARASDEQFF TGCAGTGCTAGAGCCAGCGATGAGCAGTTCTTC
TRBD1 . TRBJ1-6 TRBV7-6 CASSLGQGWNSPLHF TGTGCCAGCAGCTTGGGACAGGGATGGAATTCACCCCTCCACTTT
TRBD1 . TRBJ2-2 TRBV7-8 CASSLGTGTNTGELFF TGTGCCAGCAGCTTAGGGACAGGGACGAACACCGGGGAGCTGTTTTTT
TRBD1 once TRBJ2-7 TRBV5-1 CASRPGTVITYEQYF TGCGCCAGCAGACCCGGGACAGTGATTACCTACGAGCAGTACTTC
. . TRBJ1-1 TRBV3-1/TRBV3-2 CASSQFPRTVNTEAFF TGTGCCAGCAGCCAGTTTCCCCGGACAGTGAACACTGAAGCTTTCTTT